This TCR beta chain was identified during a study of identical twins. This clonotype came up many times. Its target is not known. MiXCR, run by TCRdb on the 5' RACE reads, gives a single entry per CDR3 protein. The sample records about 200,000 distinct CDR3 sequences, over 8% being singletons. The study, taken as a whole, reports: Fewer insertions marked abundant cord blood beta clonotypes; young adult naive trended weakly, memory not at all. Among monozygotic twins, out-of-frame TCR alpha sharing exceeded what models predicted.

The CDR3 spans 12 residues. Germline V gene data show CDR1 as ENHRY and CDR2 as SYGVKD. V lost 3 bases, J lost 6 bases, and 9 bases lay in between. The sequenced sample consisted of memory (CD45RO+) T cells sorted from blood. The sequence came from a woman under 30 in good health. The chain uses TRBV10-3 and TRBJ2-7; D is unclear. CDR3 sequence reads: CAISEAVGEQYF. In DNA, the CDR3 is TGTGCCATCAGTGAAGCAGTGGGCGAGCAGTACTTC.